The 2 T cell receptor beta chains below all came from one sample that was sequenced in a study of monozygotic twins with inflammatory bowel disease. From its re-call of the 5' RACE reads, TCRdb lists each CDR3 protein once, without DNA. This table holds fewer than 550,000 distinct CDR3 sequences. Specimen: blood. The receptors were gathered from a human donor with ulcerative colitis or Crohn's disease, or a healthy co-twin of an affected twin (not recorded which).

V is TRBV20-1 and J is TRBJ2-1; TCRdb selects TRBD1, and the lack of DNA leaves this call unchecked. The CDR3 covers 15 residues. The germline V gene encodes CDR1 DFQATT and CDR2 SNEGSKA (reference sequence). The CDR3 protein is CSARGDRGPYNEQFF.

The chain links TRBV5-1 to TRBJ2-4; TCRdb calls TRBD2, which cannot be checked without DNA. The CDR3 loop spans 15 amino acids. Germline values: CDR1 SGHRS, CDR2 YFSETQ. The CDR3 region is CASSLTGLPGDIQYF.